The 25 T cell receptor beta chains below were found in one sample sequenced in a study of regulatory T cells in long-lasting Graves disease. The time point is: persistent/refractory GD, antithyroid drugs over 5 years with positive TRAb. There was RNA extracted from PBMCs, and the TCR library was made from it. Construction of the TCR beta libraries employed iRepertoire HTBI primers in conjunction with Arm-PCR of CDR3 regions. TCRdb fed the multiplex PCR reads into MiXCR, producing one record per CDR3 protein. Altogether 700,000 or so distinct CDR3 sequences are present, about 30% being singletons, with the ten largest covering around 40%. Specimen: peripheral blood mononuclear cells (PBMCs), collected when the disease was refractory, from a patient treated with antithyroid drugs. The receptors come from a female donor with Graves disease.

Worth noting for this clonotype: Mismatch with germline at one junction end may stem from a read error. This chain joins TRBV3-1 and TRBJ1-2; a weak D match, TRBD1 (6 bases). CDR1 and CDR2 (germline): LGHDT, YNNKEL (reference sequence). The CDR3 runs to 15 residues. The CDR3 loop is CASSQGGGGSAGCTF. CDR3 nucleotides: TGTGCCAGCAGCCAAGGAGGGGGGGGCAGCGCTGGCTGCACCTTC. Filled out from reference TRBV3-1 and TRBJ1-2, the complete variable domain reads DTAVSQTPKYLVTQMGNDKSIKCEQNLGHDTMYWYKQDSKKFLKIMFSYNNKELIINETVPNRFSPKSPDKAHLNLHINSLELGDSAVYFCASSQGGGGSAGCTFGSGTRLTVV.

This clonotype was observed a few times. One end of the junction does not line up with germline, which may come from a read error. V gene TRBV11-2 combines with J gene TRBJ2-7; 7 positions match TRBD1. The CDR3 is made up of 13 amino acids. CDR1 is SGHAT and CDR2 is FQNNGV in the germline V gene. The CDR3 DNA follows: TGTGCCACCAGCAGGGGGAACCTCTACGAGCAGTACTTC. It codes for CATSRGNLYEQYF.

The chain links TRBV6-2 or TRBV6-3 to TRBJ1-1, with D unclear. CDR1 MNHEY and CDR2 SVGEGT come from the germline V gene. This CDR3 is built from 12 residues. V lost 6 bases, J lost 10 bases, and 15 bases lay in between. CDR3 sequence: CASRGLKEGAFF. Written as DNA, the CDR3 is TGTGCCAGCAGGGGATTAAAGGAGGGAGCTTTCTTT.

This clonotype was seen repeatedly, ten times or more. This chain connects TRBV11-3 to TRBJ2-3; D is undetermined. V shed 4 bases and J shed 5 bases, with 4 bases lying between them. CDR3 length equals 11 residues. Germline V gene sequence: CDR1 SGHNT, CDR2 YENEEA. CDR3 DNA: TGTGCCAGCAGCTCCGAAGATACGCAGTATTTT. Translated, it gives CASSSEDTQYF.

The chain uses TRBV6-9 and TRBJ1-3; D gene uncertain. Germline-derived CDR1 and CDR2 are MNHGY and SVAAGI. Trimming stripped 3 bases from V and 0 bases from J, with 9 bases between. The CDR3 runs 15 residues. The CDR3 sequence: CASSYDGDSGNTIYF. The DNA of the CDR3 is TGTGCCAGCAGTTACGACGGCGACTCTGGAAACACCATATATTTT.

The V and J genes are TRBV6-6 and TRBJ2-5; TRBD2 matches at 7 bases. V gave up 0 bases and J gave up 3 bases; unmatched junction bases: 4. Germline V gene data show CDR1 as MNHNY and CDR2 as SVGAGI (reference sequence). CDR3 length: 15 residues. Written as DNA, the CDR3 is TGTGCCAGCAGTTACTCGACGGGAGGAAAAGAGACCCAGTACTTC. Its translation is CASSYSTGGKETQYF.

The chain recombines TRBV28 with TRBJ1-5, with 10 bases lining up with TRBD1. V trimming: 6 bases; J trimming: 10 bases; junction bases outside the gene matches: 12. CDR1 is MDHEN and CDR2 is SYDVKM in the germline V gene. This CDR3 spans 15 amino acids. CDR3 DNA: TGTGCCAGCAGCCGTCTGACAGGGGGCTTGAGTCCCCAGCATTTT. Encoded protein: CASSRLTGGLSPQHF. The full variable domain, its missing parts supplied by reference TRBV28 and TRBJ1-5, is DVKVTQSSRYLVKRTGEKVFLECVQDMDHENMFWYRQDPGLGLRLIYFSYDVKMKEKGDIPEGYSVSREKKERFSLILESASTNQTSMYLCASSRLTGGLSPQHFGDGTRLSIL.

This clonotype was found once. The chain joins TRBV19 to TRBJ2-2; 7 nucleotides match TRBD2. Germline V gives CDR1 LNHDA, CDR2 SQIVND (reference sequence). CDR3 length equals 15 residues. Unmatched junction bases numbered 2, after V lost 3 bases and J lost 1 base. This CDR3 reads CASSIPGGNTGELFF. The CDR3 DNA reads as TGTGCCAGTAGTATTCCGGGAGGGAACACCGGGGAGCTGTTTTTT.

This clonotype has ten or more counts. The J gene is TRBJ2-5, the V gene TRBV27, with 7 bases identical to TRBD2. Germline V gene data show CDR1 as MNHEY and CDR2 as SMNVEV (reference sequence). Trimming removed 2 bases from V and 5 bases from J; junction bases left unmatched: 8. The CDR3 length is 15 residues. As DNA, the CDR3 is TGTGCCAGCAGTTTAGTCCGAGCGGGATGGGAGACCCAGTACTTC. It is translated as CASSLVRAGWETQYF.

The rearrangement joins TRBV5-4 to TRBJ1-2; D uncertain. The germline V gene has CDR1 SGHNT and CDR2 YYREEE (reference sequence). The V and J ends lost 6 bases and 6 bases respectively, with 15 bases between them. This CDR3 has 13 residues. The CDR3, as DNA: TGTGCCAGCATACAACCGGGGAGGGATGGCTACACCTTC. This translates into CASIQPGRDGYTF.

This clonotype was detected once. This chain links TRBV9 with TRBJ1-6, with D unresolved. V lost 0 bases and J lost 7, with 11 bases in between. CDR3 length: 15 amino acids. CDR1 SGDLS and CDR2 YYNGEE come from the germline V gene. The CDR3 DNA sequence: TGTGCCAGCAGCGTAGGTCGGGGTGGGAATTCACCCCTCCACTTT. This translates into CASSVGRGGNSPLHF.

Only a few counts were recorded for this clonotype. The chain couples TRBV11-2 to TRBJ1-2; D not resolved. This CDR3 is built from 13 residues. Germline V gene lookup returns CDR1 SGHAT and CDR2 FQNNGV. The germline V and J ends were trimmed by 2 bases and 8 bases, with 12 bases remaining between them. CDR3 amino acids: CASSLSTVSGYTF. In nucleotides, the CDR3 is TGTGCCAGCAGCTTAAGTACAGTTAGCGGCTACACCTTC. Full variable domain (remainder filled in from reference TRBV11-2 and TRBJ1-2): EAGVAQSPRYKIIEKRQSVAFWCNPISGHATLYWYQQILGQGPKLLIQFQNNGVVDDSQLPKDRFSAERLKGVDSTLKIQPAKLEDSAVYLCASSLSTVSGYTFGSGTRLTVV.

The V call is TRBV19, the J call TRBJ2-7; 8 bases match TRBD2. J gave up 6 bases and V 4 bases, and 11 bases lay outside the gene matches. The CDR3 is 15 amino acids. The germline gives CDR1 LNHDA, CDR2 SQIVND (reference sequence). The CDR3 here is CASSTLVSGSGEQYF. The CDR3 DNA sequence: TGTGCCAGTAGTACCCTGGTCAGCGGGAGTGGCGAGCAGTACTTC.

The sample holds a few counts of this clonotype. The J gene is TRBJ1-1, the V gene TRBV7-9; D is ambiguous. The germline CDR1 and CDR2 sequences are SEHNR and FQNEAQ (reference sequence). The CDR3 contains 11 residues. DNA of the CDR3: TGTATCGGCCAGCTGAACACTGAAGCTTTCTTT. It yields the protein CIGQLNTEAFF.

The rearrangement uses TRBV27 and TRBJ2-7; possible D gene TRBD1, 5 bases. V lost 5 bases to trimming and J lost 3 bases, with 11 bases between them. Germline V lookup: CDR1 MNHEY, CDR2 SMNVEV (reference sequence). The CDR3 has 13 amino acids. The CDR3 DNA sequence: TGTGCCAGCAGTCTACTCGACAGCTACGAGCAGTACTTC. Protein product: CASSLLDSYEQYF.

This clonotype occurred many times. The genes are TRBV28 and TRBJ1-1; D gene unclear. Germline V gives CDR1 MDHEN, CDR2 SYDVKM. The CDR3 totals 14 residues. Trimming shortened V by 5 bases and J by 0 bases, and 10 bases separated the two germline ends. CDR3 sequence reads: CASSLRIMNTEAFF. In nucleotides, the CDR3 is TGTGCCAGCAGTCTCCGGATCATGAACACTGAAGCTTTCTTT. Based on the CDR3 plus reference TRBV28 and TRBJ1-1, the full variable domain is DVKVTQSSRYLVKRTGEKVFLECVQDMDHENMFWYRQDPGLGLRLIYFSYDVKMKEKGDIPEGYSVSREKKERFSLILESASTNQTSMYLCASSLRIMNTEAFFGQGTRLTVV.

The chain carries TRBV6-2 or TRBV6-3 and TRBJ2-6, with TRBD1 identical over 10 bases. J gave up 3 bases and V 6 bases, and 17 bases lay outside the gene matches. The length of the CDR3 is 20 residues. Per germline, CDR1 MNHEY and CDR2 SVGEGT. In nucleotides, the CDR3 is TGTGCCAGCAGGCGTACCTCACCGGGACAGGGGAAGGGTGGGGCCAACGTCCTGACTTTC. Protein product: CASRRTSPGQGKGGANVLTF.

This clonotype was recorded a few times. The chain couples TRBV20-1 to TRBJ1-2; perhaps TRBD1 as D (6 bases). Trimming left V 8 bases short and J 5 bases short, with 15 bases between. Germline values: CDR1 DFQATT, CDR2 SNEGSKA (reference sequence). This CDR3 comprises 12 residues. The CDR3 reads CSPEGGIYGYTF. Here the CDR3 DNA reads TGCAGTCCGGAGGGGGGGATATATGGCTACACCTTC.

This clonotype was detected ten times or more. The junction and the germline gene differ at one end; a read error may be behind it. The CDR3 DNA follows: TGTGCCAGCAGCTTATCGACCGGGGAGCTGTTTTTT. This codes for CASSLSTGELFF. This sequence joins TRBV28 and TRBJ2-2; D gene ambiguous. The germline gives CDR1 MDHEN, CDR2 SYDVKM. The CDR3 runs 12 residues. The whole variable domain, filled in from reference TRBV28 and TRBJ2-2, reads DVKVTQSSRYLVKRTGEKVFLECVQDMDHENMFWYRQDPGLGLRLIYFSYDVKMKEKGDIPEGYSVSREKKERFSLILESASTNQTSMYLCASSLSTGELFFGEGSRLTVL.

This clonotype has more than one count but fewer than ten. The J gene is TRBJ1-2, the V gene TRBV7-2; 8 positions agree with TRBD1. The V segment lost 5 bases and the J segment 5 bases; nucleotides outside the gene matches: 10. CDR1 is SGHTA and CDR2 is FQGNSA in the germline V gene. This CDR3 region has 15 residues. For the CDR3, the DNA is TGTGCCAGCAGCGGACAGGGAGGACTTACTTATGGCTACACCTTC. Translating it yields CASSGQGGLTYGYTF.

The sample holds many counts of this clonotype. V usage is TRBV28 and J usage is TRBJ1-5; unclear D gene. Germline CDR1 MDHEN, CDR2 SYDVKM. The CDR3 length is 15 residues. The V end was cut by 6 bases, the J end by 5 bases, with 17 bases between. The CDR3 reads CASRAGVGGYQPQHF. CDR3 nucleotide sequence: TGTGCCAGCAGGGCCGGGGTGGGCGGTTATCAGCCCCAGCATTTT.

This clonotype was counted between two and nine times. The V and J genes are TRBV6-5 and TRBJ2-2, with TRBD2 matching over 7 bases. Germline V gene data show CDR1 as MNHEY and CDR2 as SVGAGI. This CDR3 is built from 17 residues. After removal of 2 bases from V and 8 bases from J, the junction contained 14 bases not matched to a gene. The DNA for the CDR3 is TGTGCCAGCAGTTACCCCCGTGCAAGTAGGGAGGGTGGGGAGCTGTTTTTT. It encodes CASSYPRASREGGELFF.

Note on this clonotype: A much larger clone sits a single nucleotide away, making a read error possible. This chain joins TRBV27 and TRBJ1-1; D is possibly TRBD1 (6 bases). CDR1 is MNHEY, CDR2 SMNVEV, per germline (reference sequence). This CDR3 is 15 amino acids long. The CDR3 loop reads CASSYRTVANAEAFF. As DNA, the CDR3 is TGTGCCAGCAGTTACCGGACAGTCGCGAACGCTGAAGCTTTCTTT.

As to this clonotype: The final CDR3 position lacks the conserved phenylalanine or tryptophan, pointing to a likely read error. J is TRBJ1-6 and V is TRBV2; 7 bases match TRBD1. V trimming: 10 bases; J trimming: 5 bases; junction bases outside the gene matches: 5. Per the germline V gene, CDR1 is SNHLY and CDR2 is FYNNEI. The CDR3 loop spans 13 amino acids. In nucleotides, the CDR3 is TGTGCCACTGCAGGGGGAGATAATTCACCCCTCCACTCT. It translates to CATAGGDNSPLHS.

The count of this clonotype is one. This chain connects TRBV19 to TRBJ2-5; no definite D call. The germline V and J ends were trimmed by 6 bases and 4 bases, with 12 bases remaining between them. The CDR3 runs 13 residues. The germline V gene encodes CDR1 LNHDA and CDR2 SQIVND (reference sequence). As DNA, the CDR3 is TGTGCCAGTAGCAGCCTAGATGGAGAGACCCAGTACTTC. Translated, it gives CASSSLDGETQYF.